Presented here are 20 T cell receptor beta chains from one specimen sequenced in a study of T-cell memory formation after mild COVID-19. TCRdb redid the calling of the 5' RACE reads with MiXCR, one entry per CDR3 protein. Of fewer than 650,000 distinct CDR3 sequences in the sample, 17% were seen once. Material: PBMCs or a T cell subset sorted from them (not recorded which). These receptors all come from an adult woman who had mild COVID-19 (a few samples of this study predate the infection). Cell type and time point are not known.

V usage is TRBV11-1 and J usage is TRBJ2-2, with TRBD1 matching 8 bases. The CDR3 extends over 16 amino acids. Trimming took 5 bases from V and 3 from J; bases not matched to a gene: 8. Germline CDR1 is SGHAT and CDR2 is FQDESV (reference sequence). Written as DNA, the CDR3 is TGTGCCAGCAGCCCCCCGACAGGGGTCCACACCGGGGAGCTGTTTTTT. Amino acids: CASSPPTGVHTGELFF.

The chain uses TRBV7-9 and TRBJ2-1; tentative D call: TRBD2 (6 bases). Trimming took off 5 bases at V and 4 bases at J, with 24 bases between the two ends. This CDR3 contains 18 residues. CDR1 and CDR2 from the germline V gene are SEHNR and FQNEAQ (reference sequence). This chain's CDR3 is CASSQPDTGSSGYNEQFF. CDR3 coding DNA: TGTGCCAGCAGCCAACCTGACACGGGGAGTAGCGGATACAATGAGCAGTTCTTC.

This clonotype has just a few counts. The rearrangement uses TRBV19 and TRBJ2-1; D not certain. The germline gives CDR1 LNHDA, CDR2 SQIVND (reference sequence). The CDR3 runs to 15 residues. The V and J ends lost 5 bases and 6 bases respectively, with 17 bases between them. This CDR3 reads CASSLTSTLANEQFF. The CDR3 DNA is TGTGCCAGTAGTCTCACGAGTACCCTGGCCAATGAGCAGTTCTTC.

The table lists this clonotype with a count of one. The chain joins TRBV2 to TRBJ2-1; D may be TRBD1 (5 bases). CDR1 is SNHLY, CDR2 FYNNEI, per germline. V lost 3 bases, J lost 8 bases, and 8 bases lay in between. There are 12 residues in the CDR3. CDR3 bases: TGTGCCAGCAGTGAGTGGGGCTATGAGCAGTTCTTC. It encodes CASSEWGYEQFF.

This clonotype was detected a few times. This chain links TRBV11-2 with TRBJ1-1; unclear D gene. The CDR3 has 15 residues. Germline V lookup: CDR1 SGHAT, CDR2 FQNNGV. Between the trimmed V and J ends, which lost 4 bases and 0 bases, there was a span of 12 bases. As DNA, the CDR3 is TGTGCCAGCAGCTACACAGATACAGTGAACACTGAAGCTTTCTTT. The encoded protein is CASSYTDTVNTEAFF.

This clonotype was seen a handful of times. The V and J genes are TRBV5-1 and TRBJ2-5, with TRBD1 as a possible D gene (6 bases). The germline gives CDR1 SGHRS, CDR2 YFSETQ. This CDR3 comprises 13 residues. V lost 3 bases, J lost 1 base, and 7 bases lay in between. CDR3 residues: CASSWGPQETQYF. Written as DNA, the CDR3 is TGCGCCAGCAGCTGGGGGCCCCAAGAGACCCAGTACTTC. Based on the CDR3 plus reference TRBV5-1 and TRBJ2-5, the full variable domain is KAGVTQTPRYLIKTRGQQVTLSCSPISGHRSVSWYQQTPGQGLQFLFEYFSETQRNKGNFPGRFSGRQFSNSRSEMNVSTLELGDSALYLCASSWGPQETQYFGPGTRLLVL.

This clonotype was seen a few times. The chain uses TRBV23-1 and TRBJ2-3; 7 bases align to TRBD1. TRBV23-1 is recorded as an ORF, its role being uncertain. The CDR3 is made up of 18 amino acids. Germline trimming cut 6 bases from V and 0 bases from J; bases unmatched to any gene: 15. The CDR3: CASSRNLGTAYSTDTQYF. The CDR3 region has the DNA TGCGCCAGCAGCCGTAACTTGGGGACAGCTTATAGCACAGATACGCAGTATTTT.

Only a few counts were recorded for this clonotype. V gene TRBV12-3 or TRBV12-4 combines with J gene TRBJ2-7; possible D gene TRBD1, 5 bases. V shed 3 bases and J shed 5 bases, with 14 bases lying between them. This CDR3 has 14 residues. CDR3: CASSFYDSDNEQYF. CDR3 nucleotide sequence: TGTGCCAGCAGTTTCTACGACAGTGACAACGAGCAGTACTTC.

This clonotype was found a few times. The chain recombines TRBV12-3 or TRBV12-4 with TRBJ2-7; 8 positions match TRBD2. This CDR3 spans 15 amino acids. V dropped 5 bases and J dropped 5; count of bases not matched to a gene: 11. CDR3 in DNA: TGTGCCAGCAGTCATCAAATTAGCGGGGCACACGAGCAGTACTTC. Amino acid sequence: CASSHQISGAHEQYF.

Many counts were recorded for this clonotype. V usage is TRBV12-3 or TRBV12-4 and J usage is TRBJ2-7; D is ambiguous. Trimming left V 3 bases short and J 7 bases short, with 10 bases between. The CDR3 length is 12 residues. The CDR3 DNA reads TGTGCCAGCAGTTTCACCGAAGGGGAGCAGTACTTC. It encodes CASSFTEGEQYF.

The sample holds a few counts of this clonotype. This chain uses TRBV9 with TRBJ2-2; no definite D call. Germline CDR1 SGDLS, CDR2 YYNGEE. This CDR3 region has 13 residues. Trimming removed 3 bases at V and 6 bases at J, with 9 bases between. The chain's CDR3 is CASSESTPGELFF. Here the CDR3 DNA reads TGTGCCAGCAGCGAATCCACTCCCGGGGAGCTGTTTTTT. Together with reference TRBV9 and TRBJ2-2, the CDR3 gives the full variable domain: DSGVTQTPKHLITATGQRVTLRCSPRSGDLSVYWYQQSLDQGLQFLIQYYNGEERAKGNILERFSAQQFPDLHSELNLSSLELGDSALYFCASSESTPGELFFGEGSRLTVL.

The chain uses TRBV11-1 and TRBJ2-7; D uncertain. Trimming shortened V by 6 bases and J by 1 base, and 13 bases separated the two germline ends. Germline-derived CDR1 and CDR2 are SGHAT and FQDESV (reference sequence). This CDR3 spans 14 amino acids. Written as DNA, the CDR3 is TGTGCCAGCAGAAATCCAACAGCTTCCTACGAGCAGTACTTC. This codes for CASRNPTASYEQYF.

This clonotype was observed a few times. The V gene is TRBV20-1, the J gene TRBJ2-3; 8 bases line up with TRBD1. Germline V CDR1 and CDR2: DFQATT, SNEGSKA (reference sequence). This CDR3 region has 14 residues. V was clipped by 7 bases and J by 5 bases; unmatched bases: 11. CDR3 in amino acids: CSVTGTGRGDTQYF. The CDR3 DNA reads TGCAGTGTTACCGGGACAGGAAGGGGAGATACGCAGTATTTT.

The CDR3 DNA reads TGCAGCGCCTCGCGAGGGAGGGAAAAACTGTTTTTT. Protein: CSASRGREKLFF. The chain combines TRBV29-1 with TRBJ1-4; D is unclear. Per the germline V gene, CDR1 is SQVTM and CDR2 is ANQGSEA. Trimming removed 7 bases from V and 8 bases from J, with 14 bases in between. This CDR3 has 12 amino acids.

This chain connects TRBV6-5 to TRBJ2-3; D not certain. Trimming took off 6 bases at V and 1 base at J, with 14 bases between the two ends. The germline gives CDR1 MNHEY, CDR2 SVGAGI. This CDR3 region has 15 residues. CDR3 protein: CASSKAYTRTDTQYF. DNA of the CDR3: TGTGCCAGCAGCAAAGCGTACACCCGCACAGATACGCAGTATTTT.

The rearrangement joins TRBV20-1 to TRBJ1-6, with D perhaps TRBD1 (6 bases). V was clipped by 5 bases and J by 1 base, with 15 bases between them. CDR1 and CDR2 (germline): DFQATT, SNEGSKA (reference sequence). This CDR3 spans 16 amino acids. The CDR3 protein is CSAPAGGTSYNSPLHF. CDR3 nucleotides: TGCAGTGCTCCGGCGGGGGGGACATCCTATAATTCACCCCTCCACTTT.

This clonotype was seen more than once but under ten times. The chain carries TRBV12-3 or TRBV12-4 and TRBJ2-7; weak D call: TRBD2 (6 bases). The CDR3 consists of 14 residues. V shed 3 bases and J shed 3 bases, with 12 bases lying between them. The CDR3: CASSLGRDFYEQYF. DNA of the CDR3: TGTGCCAGCAGTTTGGGACGGGACTTCTACGAGCAGTACTTC.

This clonotype was detected only a few times. This sequence joins TRBV14 and TRBJ2-5; no clear D gene. Germline-derived CDR1 and CDR2 are SGHDN and FVKESK. The CDR3 is 15 amino acids. The V end lost 1 base, the J end lost 2 bases, and 11 bases lay between the germline ends. CDR3 in amino acids: CASSQVRGRQETQYF. Written as DNA, the CDR3 is TGTGCCAGCAGCCAAGTGAGAGGAAGACAAGAGACCCAGTACTTC.

This clonotype showed up just a few times. The chain carries TRBV2 and TRBJ1-6; no clear D gene. Per the germline V gene, CDR1 is SNHLY and CDR2 is FYNNEI. Deletions cut 5 bases from V and 7 bases from J, with 15 bases between. This CDR3 has 15 residues. CDR3 in amino acids: CASSSDPGTNSPLHF. The CDR3, as DNA: TGTGCCAGCAGTTCTGACCCAGGAACGAATTCACCCCTCCACTTT.

This clonotype was counted only a few times. The chain combines TRBV12-3 or TRBV12-4 with TRBJ1-1, with a weak D call TRBD1 (6 bases). V was cut by 2 bases and J by 6 bases, with 7 bases left in between. CDR3 length equals 12 residues. The CDR3 loop is CASSLRGSEAFF. The CDR3 nucleotides read TGTGCCAGCAGTTTAAGGGGGTCTGAAGCTTTCTTT.